This T cell receptor beta chain was obtained from a study of Ad26.COV2.S vaccination and SARS-CoV-2 variants. Trimming removed 1 base from V and 10 bases from J, with 11 bases in between. Per the germline V gene, CDR1 is SGHDT and CDR2 is YYEEEE. The CDR3 has 12 amino acids. This table comes from immunoSEQ multiplex PCR, and its TCRdb copy is limited to in-frame clones, with some not included. This table has roughly 300,000 clones, 75% to 90% appearing once. The treatment was: around 19 received Ad26.COV2.S at low or high dose, single or two shots; about 5 received placebo; per-sample allocation not given. Sampling was performed 63 days after the first vaccine or placebo injection.

The chain joins TRBV5-6 to TRBJ1-1; D is uncertain. The sequence derives from a person between 18 and 65 years old who received the Ad26.COV2.S COVID-19 vaccine or a placebo. The sample was peripheral blood, taken in a trial of Ad26.COV2.S vaccine versus placebo. The DNA of the CDR3 is TGTGCCAGCAGCTTGCCGGGTTTTAGAGCTTTCTTT. Translating it yields CASSLPGFRAFF. The whole variable domain, filled in from reference TRBV5-6 and TRBJ1-1, reads DAGVTQSPTHLIKTRGQQVTLRCSPKSGHDTVSWYQQALGQGPQFIFQYYEEEERQRGNFPDRFSGHQFPNYSSELNVNALLLGDSALYLCASSLPGFRAFFGQGTRLTVV.